These 5 T cell receptor beta chains share one sample of origin, sequenced in a study of CD8+ T cells in alopecia areata. Stated treatment: oral pan-JAK inhibitor, 5-10 mg twice daily. Following RNA extraction, reverse transcription yielded cDNA that acted as the sequencing template. TCRdb's copy holds only in-frame clones and misses some; the assay was immunoSEQ multiplex PCR. The sample carries roughly 190,000 clones, 50% to 60% recorded once. The specimen comprised CD4+ T cells sorted from blood, sampled at week 4, from a patient treated with tofacitinib. The origin of the receptors is a human donor with alopecia areata.

This clone was counted ten times or more. The chain employs TRBV29-1 and TRBJ2-1, with 9 bases matching TRBD2. Germline V lookup: CDR1 SQVTM, CDR2 ANQGSEA. The CDR3 extends over 15 amino acids. V gave up 3 bases and J gave up 3 bases; unmatched junction bases: 6. The CDR3 DNA follows: TGCAGCGTTGATTTTGCGGGAGGGAACTACAATGAGCAGTTCTTC. As protein: CSVDFAGGNYNEQFF.

The gene calls are TRBV29-1 and TRBJ1-4; unclear D gene. Trimming left V 1 base short and J 11 bases short, with 8 bases between. The CDR3 sequence is 11 residues long. Germline values: CDR1 SQVTM, CDR2 ANQGSEA. As DNA, the CDR3 is TGCAGCGTTGAAGTTTTGGGGAAACTGTTTTTT. This translates into CSVEVLGKLFF.

The CDR3 DNA follows: TGTGCCAGCAGCCCACCCAGTGGGACAGGGAATCGCTACGAGCAGTACTTC. Protein: CASSPPSGTGNRYEQYF. V is TRBV5-6 and J is TRBJ2-7; 9 bases are a match to TRBD1. The V gene's germline CDR1 is SGHDT and CDR2 YYEEEE. This CDR3 is built from 17 residues. V shed 4 bases, J shed 3 bases, and the junction held 14 bases outside the gene matches.

V usage is TRBV30 and J usage is TRBJ2-7; D remains unclear. The CDR3 loop spans 11 amino acids. The V gene lost 7 bases and the J gene lost 3 bases, with 10 bases spanning the gap. Germline CDR1 is GTSNPN and CDR2 is SVGIG (reference sequence). The CDR3 nucleotides read TGTGCCTCCTACAAGGGCTACGAGCAGTACTTC. Translating gives CASYKGYEQYF. Filled out from reference TRBV30 and TRBJ2-7, the complete variable domain reads SQTIHQWPATLVQPVGSPLSLECTVEGTSNPNLYWYRQAAGRGLQLLFYSVGIGQISSEVPQNLSASRPQDRQFILSSKKLLLSDSGFYLCASYKGYEQYFGPGTRLTVT.

V gene TRBV5-1 combines with J gene TRBJ2-2; TRBD2 matches 7 bases. CDR1 SGHRS and CDR2 YFSETQ come from the germline V gene. This CDR3 contains 16 residues. J lost 0 bases, V lost 1 base, and 3 bases had no gene match. The chain's CDR3 is CASSLIAGANTGELFF. In DNA form, the CDR3 reads TGCGCCAGCAGCTTGATTGCGGGGGCGAACACCGGGGAGCTGTTTTTT.